Listed here are 6 T cell receptor beta chains from one sample, sequenced in a study of shared clonotypes between healthy human individuals. Sequenced by immunoSEQ multiplex PCR; TCRdb stores in-frame clones only, minus some. The sample gives about 2,200,000 clones, about 92% of which show up once; over 1.5% is in the top ten. CD8 cells classed as naive were CD45RO-negative and positively selected for CCR7, excluding terminally differentiated effector memory CD45RA+ cells. Sequencing input: naive CD8+ T cells from PBMCs. Source of these receptors: a man between 18 and 29 years old in good health. Some clones in this sample may be carry-over from other donors' samples.

The chain couples TRBV4-2 to TRBJ2-7; TRBD1 agrees at 7 bases. Germline values: CDR1 LGHNA, CDR2 YNFKEQ. The ends lost 3 bases at V and 0 bases at J; junction bases unmatched: 8. This CDR3 region has 16 residues. For the CDR3, the DNA is TGTGCCAGCAGCCACACCCGGGACAGATCCTCCTACGAGCAGTACTTC. This gives the protein CASSHTRDRSSYEQYF.

V and J are TRBV15 and TRBJ1-5; D is unresolved. Germline CDR1 reads LNHNV; CDR2 reads YYDKDF (reference sequence). Trimming took off 9 bases at V and 0 bases at J, with 12 bases between the two ends. This CDR3 contains 14 residues. CDR3 DNA: TGTGCCACGCAGATTTTGGGTAGCAATCAGCCCCAGCATTTT. As protein: CATQILGSNQPQHF.

About this clone: The sample carries other DNA sequences with the same CDR3. The chain carries TRBV27 and TRBJ2-3; 14 bases are a match to TRBD2. Germline trimming cut 5 bases from V and 6 bases from J; bases unmatched to any gene: 7. Germline loops: CDR1 MNHEY, CDR2 SMNVEV (reference sequence). The CDR3 has 16 amino acids. CDR3 DNA: TGTGCCAGCAGTCCAAGACTAGCGGGAGGGGGGGATACGCAGTATTTT. Protein: CASSPRLAGGGDTQYF.

The J gene is TRBJ2-3, the V gene TRBV6-5; TRBD1 agrees at 8 bases. In germline, CDR1 is MNHEY, CDR2 SVGAGI. The CDR3 is 15 residues long. After removal of 5 bases from V and 6 bases from J, the junction contained 10 bases not matched to a gene. The CDR3 region is CASSPTGENSDTQYF. The DNA of the CDR3 is TGTGCCAGCAGTCCGACAGGGGAGAACTCCGATACGCAGTATTTT.

V is TRBV15 and J is TRBJ2-2, with D possibly matching TRBD2 (5 bases). The V and J ends lost 4 bases and 6 bases respectively, with 12 bases between them. This CDR3 has 14 residues. In germline, CDR1 is LNHNV, CDR2 YYDKDF (reference sequence). CDR3 sequence (DNA): TGTGCCACCAGCATGATCACCGGGGCCGGGGAGCTGTTTTTT. Translated: CATSMITGAGELFF.

This chain joins TRBV19 and TRBJ1-2; perhaps TRBD1 as D (6 bases). Germline V gene sequence: CDR1 LNHDA, CDR2 SQIVND (reference sequence). Trimming took off 4 bases at V and 4 bases at J, with 19 bases between the two ends. The CDR3 loop spans 16 amino acids. The CDR3 loop reads CASSTTNRVLIYGYTF. For the CDR3, the DNA is TGTGCCAGTAGTACGACAAACAGGGTTCTCATCTATGGCTACACCTTC.